This T cell receptor (beta chain) was sequenced during a study of beta chain features in type 1 diabetes. Study-wide points: Shortening of TCRB CDR3s, moderate but significant, appeared in all four CD4+ subsets of Type 1 diabetes patients.

Comments on this clone: Its target is unknown.

What was sequenced were expressed TCRB transcripts, since all of the isolated RNA had been reverse transcribed. Some 4 million reads on average were seen across naive, central memory and regulatory T cell samples. TCRdb's copy holds only in-frame clones and misses some; the assay was immunoSEQ multiplex PCR. The sample lists about 180,000 clones; 7.8% were seen once. CDR3 length equals 14 residues. CDR1 and CDR2 (germline): SGHTA, FQGNSA. The trim removed 5 bases at V and 7 bases at J, leaving 11 bases unmatched. Sequencing was done on a sample of central memory CD4+ T cells from blood. The source is a woman between 35 and 50 years old with type 1 diabetes. This chain connects TRBV7-2 to TRBJ2-7; TRBD2 matches at 7 bases. The CDR3 DNA is TGTGCCAGCAGCCCTGTAGCGGGTGGGGGAGAGCAGTACTTC. This codes for CASSPVAGGGEQYF.